This entry is about one TCR beta chain. Its antigen is still unknown. TCRdb's table, derived via immunoSEQ multiplex PCR, lists solely in-frame clones and lacks some. Of around 120,000 clones listed, about 90% are singletons. The data were taken from a study of T cell responses to AZD1222 COVID-19 vaccine. General study findings and limits: Spike-wide vaccine-associated CD4 TCRs dominated at 160-218 and 743-854. At baseline, seropositivity was found in only a handful of AZD1222 recipients.

This receptor was taken from an adult in good health. The sequencing used peripheral blood, collected on day 0 of AZD1222 vaccination.

The CDR3 spells CAGRTGALIYEQYF. CDR3 DNA: TGTGCCGGAAGGACAGGGGCTTTAATCTACGAGCAGTACTTC. The chain is built from TRBV5-8 and TRBJ2-7, with 9 bases identical to TRBD1. The CDR3 runs to 14 residues. Germline CDR1 and CDR2: SGHTS and YDEGEE. J gave up 3 bases and V 10 bases, and 11 bases lay outside the gene matches.